This T cell receptor (beta chain) was sequenced during a study of T cell responses to AZD1222 COVID-19 vaccine. Repertoires were generated with immunoSEQ multiplex PCR, while TCRdb's copy carries only in-frame clones and drops some. In the table there are more than 75,000 clones, roughly 88% of which are singletons. In germline, CDR1 is SEHNR, CDR2 FQNEAQ (reference sequence). The length of the CDR3 is 16 residues. Trimming removed 4 bases from V and 6 bases from J, with 18 bases in between. This clone was counted between two and nine times. The rearrangement uses TRBV7-9 and TRBJ1-4; D call uncertain. The input for sequencing was peripheral blood, taken on day 0 of AZD1222 vaccination. The receptor was derived from an adult in good health. CDR3 loop: CASSSPGRLGDEKLFF. The CDR3 coding sequence is TGTGCCAGCAGCTCGCCGGGCCGACTGGGCGATGAAAAACTGTTTTTT.